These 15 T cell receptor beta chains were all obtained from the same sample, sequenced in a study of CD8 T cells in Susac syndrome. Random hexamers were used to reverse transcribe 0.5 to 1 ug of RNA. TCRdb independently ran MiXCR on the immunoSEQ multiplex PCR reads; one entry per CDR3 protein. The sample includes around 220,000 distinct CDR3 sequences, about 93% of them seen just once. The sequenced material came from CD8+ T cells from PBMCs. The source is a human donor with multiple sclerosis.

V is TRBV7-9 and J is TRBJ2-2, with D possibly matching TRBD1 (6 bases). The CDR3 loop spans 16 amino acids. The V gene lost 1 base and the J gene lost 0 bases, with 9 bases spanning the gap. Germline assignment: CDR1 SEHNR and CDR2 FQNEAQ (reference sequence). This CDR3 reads CASSLGQATNTGELFF. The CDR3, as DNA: TGTGCCAGCAGCTTAGGACAGGCGACGAACACCGGGGAGCTGTTTTTT.

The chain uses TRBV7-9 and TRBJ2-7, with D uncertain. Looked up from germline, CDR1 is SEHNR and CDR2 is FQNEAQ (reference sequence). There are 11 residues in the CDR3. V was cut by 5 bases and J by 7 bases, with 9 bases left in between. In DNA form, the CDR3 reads TGTGCCAGCAGCCGTACGTGGGAGCAGTACTTC. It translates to CASSRTWEQYF.

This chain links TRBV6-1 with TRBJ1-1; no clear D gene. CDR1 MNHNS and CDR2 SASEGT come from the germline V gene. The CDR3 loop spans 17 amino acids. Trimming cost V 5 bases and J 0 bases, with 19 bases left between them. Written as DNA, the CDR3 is TGTGCCAGCAGTCAATCCATAGGAAAAACAGTGAACACTGAAGCTTTCTTT. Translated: CASSQSIGKTVNTEAFF.

The CDR3 loop reads CASSVATGPTGELFF. CDR3 coding DNA: TGTGCCAGCAGCGTAGCCACAGGGCCCACCGGGGAGCTGTTTTTT. The gene calls are TRBV9 and TRBJ2-2, with D perhaps TRBD1 (6 bases). The CDR3 loop spans 15 amino acids. Trimming cost V 0 bases and J 4 bases, with 10 bases left between them. CDR1 SGDLS and CDR2 YYNGEE come from the germline V gene.

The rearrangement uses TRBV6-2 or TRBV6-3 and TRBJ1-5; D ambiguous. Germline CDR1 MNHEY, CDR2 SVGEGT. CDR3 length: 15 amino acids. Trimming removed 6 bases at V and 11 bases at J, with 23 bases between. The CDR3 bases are TGTGCCAGCAGCCAGCCGGGGAGGGATGCTTCAACCCAGCATTTT. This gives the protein CASSQPGRDASTQHF.

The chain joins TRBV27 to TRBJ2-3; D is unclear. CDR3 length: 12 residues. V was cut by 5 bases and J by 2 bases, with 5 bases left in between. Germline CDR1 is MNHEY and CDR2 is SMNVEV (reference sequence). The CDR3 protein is CASSHTTDTQYF. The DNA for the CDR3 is TGTGCCAGCAGTCATACCACAGATACGCAGTATTTT.

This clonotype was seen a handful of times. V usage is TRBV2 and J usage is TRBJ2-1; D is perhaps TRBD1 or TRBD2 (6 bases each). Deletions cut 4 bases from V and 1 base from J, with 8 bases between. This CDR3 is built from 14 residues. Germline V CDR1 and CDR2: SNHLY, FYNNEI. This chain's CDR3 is CASSVGGSYNEQFF. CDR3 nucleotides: TGTGCCAGCAGTGTAGGGGGGTCCTACAATGAGCAGTTCTTC.

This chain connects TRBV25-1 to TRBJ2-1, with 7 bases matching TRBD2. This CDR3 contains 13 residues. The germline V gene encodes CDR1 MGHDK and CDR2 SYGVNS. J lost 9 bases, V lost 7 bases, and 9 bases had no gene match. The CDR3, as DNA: TGTGCCAGCACCTCGGCAGCGGGGACTGAGCAGTTCTTC. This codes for CASTSAAGTEQFF.

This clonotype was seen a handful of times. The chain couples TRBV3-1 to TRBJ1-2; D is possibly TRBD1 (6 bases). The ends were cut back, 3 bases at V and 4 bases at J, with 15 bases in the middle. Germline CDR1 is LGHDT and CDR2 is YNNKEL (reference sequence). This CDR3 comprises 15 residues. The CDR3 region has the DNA TGTGCCAGCAGCCAGGGGAAAGGGGGAGCCTATGGCTACACCTTC. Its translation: CASSQGKGGAYGYTF.

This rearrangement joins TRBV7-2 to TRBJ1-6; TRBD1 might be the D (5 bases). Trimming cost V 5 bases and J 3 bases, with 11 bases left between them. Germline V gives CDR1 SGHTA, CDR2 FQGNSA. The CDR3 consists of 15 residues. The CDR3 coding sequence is TGTGCCAGCAGCGCTACTGACAGCTATAATTCACCCCTCCACTTT. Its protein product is CASSATDSYNSPLHF.

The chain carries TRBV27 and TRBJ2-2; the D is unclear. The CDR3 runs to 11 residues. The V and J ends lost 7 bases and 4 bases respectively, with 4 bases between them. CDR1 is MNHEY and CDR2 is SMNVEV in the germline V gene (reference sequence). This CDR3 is CASTLTGELFF. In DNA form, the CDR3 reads TGTGCCAGCACTCTCACCGGGGAGCTGTTTTTT.

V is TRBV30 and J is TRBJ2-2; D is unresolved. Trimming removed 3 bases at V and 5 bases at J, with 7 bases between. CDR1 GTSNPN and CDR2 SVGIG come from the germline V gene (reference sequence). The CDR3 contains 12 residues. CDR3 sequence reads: CAWRVVTGELFF. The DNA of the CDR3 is TGTGCCTGGAGAGTAGTTACCGGGGAGCTGTTTTTT.

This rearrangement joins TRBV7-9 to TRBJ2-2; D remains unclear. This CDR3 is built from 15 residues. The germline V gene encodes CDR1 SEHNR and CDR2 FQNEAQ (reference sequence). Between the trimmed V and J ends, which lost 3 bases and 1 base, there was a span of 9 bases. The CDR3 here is CASSFSRRNTGELFF. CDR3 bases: TGTGCCAGCAGCTTTAGTAGGAGGAACACCGGGGAGCTGTTTTTT.

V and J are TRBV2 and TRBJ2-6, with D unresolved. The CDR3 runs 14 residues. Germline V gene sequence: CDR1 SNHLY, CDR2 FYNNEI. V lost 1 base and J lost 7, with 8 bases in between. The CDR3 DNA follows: TGTGCCAGCAGTGAAGGATGGGGAGCCAACGTCCTGACTTTC. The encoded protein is CASSEGWGANVLTF.

The CDR3 DNA reads TGCAGTGCTAGAGATTTGGGGGGCTTGAACACTGAAGCTTTCTTT. Protein sequence: CSARDLGGLNTEAFF. The V and J genes are TRBV20-1 and TRBJ1-1; weak D call: TRBD1 (6 bases). V dropped 0 bases and J dropped 0 bases, with 11 bases sitting between them. This CDR3 comprises 15 residues. CDR1 is DFQATT and CDR2 is SNEGSKA in the germline V gene (reference sequence).